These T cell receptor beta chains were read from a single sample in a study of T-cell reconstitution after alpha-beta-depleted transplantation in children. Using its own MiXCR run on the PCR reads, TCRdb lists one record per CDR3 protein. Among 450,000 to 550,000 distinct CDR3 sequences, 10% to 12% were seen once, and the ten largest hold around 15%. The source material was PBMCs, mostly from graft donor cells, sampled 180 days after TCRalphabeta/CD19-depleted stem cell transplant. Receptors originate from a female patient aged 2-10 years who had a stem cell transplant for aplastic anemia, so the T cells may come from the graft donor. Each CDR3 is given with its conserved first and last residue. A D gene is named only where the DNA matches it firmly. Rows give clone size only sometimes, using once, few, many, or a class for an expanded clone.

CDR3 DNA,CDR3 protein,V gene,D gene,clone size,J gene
TGTGCCAGCAGCTTGTCTGCCACGAACACTGAAGCTTTCTTT,CASSLSATNTEAFF,TRBV5-4,-,-,TRBJ1-1
TGTGCCAGCAGTCAGGGACTTGATTCACCCCTCCACTTT,CASSQGLDSPLHF,TRBV12-3/TRBV12-4,-,-,TRBJ1-6
TGTGCCAGCAGTTCTAGACCAACTTCGCCGGGCCATCTAGAGGAAAGCAATCAGCCCCAGCATTTT,CASSSRPTSPGHLEESNQPQHF,TRBV12-3/TRBV12-4,-,few,TRBJ1-5
TGTGCCAGCATGGGAGGGGGACTAGCATCCTACAATGAGCAGTTCTTC,CASMGGGLASYNEQFF,TRBV27,TRBD2,-,TRBJ2-1
TGCAGTGCTAGAGATGGGGGGAAATACTATGGCTACACCTTC,CSARDGGKYYGYTF,TRBV20-1,-,many,TRBJ1-2
TGCAGCGTCGGAATTCGGACTAGCGGATGGTTGGCCAAAAACATTCAGTACTTC,CSVGIRTSGWLAKNIQYF,TRBV29-1,TRBD2,-,TRBJ2-4
TGTGCCAGCTTCACGGTACGCAATGAGCAGTTCTTC,CASFTVRNEQFF,TRBV6-2/TRBV6-3,-,few,TRBJ2-1
TGTGCCAGCAGCTTGGACCGGGACAGGGAAAATGAGCAGTTCTTC,CASSLDRDRENEQFF,TRBV7-2,TRBD1,few,TRBJ2-1
TGCGCCAGCAGCCGGGTCGGGCTAGCGGGGGCCCCCTACAATGAGCAGTTCTTC,CASSRVGLAGAPYNEQFF,TRBV4-3,TRBD2,few,TRBJ2-1
TGTGCCAGTAGTATATCGGGGGGCAATCAGCCCCAGCATTTT,CASSISGGNQPQHF,TRBV19,-,-,TRBJ1-5
TGCAGCGATACAGGGGGCTTCAGAGAGACCCAGTACTTC,CSDTGGFRETQYF,TRBV29-1,TRBD1,-,TRBJ2-5
TGCAGTGCCCCGTCCGGGCAGGGACTTTCAGGAGGAGAGACCCAGTACTTC,CSAPSGQGLSGGETQYF,TRBV20-1,-,few,TRBJ2-5
TGTGCCAGCAGTTGGACTAGCGGGTACTACGAGCAGTACTTC,CASSWTSGYYEQYF,TRBV28,TRBD2,-,TRBJ2-7
TGTGCCAGCAGTCTTACCCAGGGGGCCACCTACAATGAGCAGTTCTTC,CASSLTQGATYNEQFF,TRBV28,TRBD1,many,TRBJ2-1
TGTGCCAGCAGTTTTTGGACCTGGGAGGAGGGCTCCTACAATGAGCAGTTCTTC,CASSFWTWEEGSYNEQFF,TRBV28,-,few,TRBJ2-1
TGTGCCAGCAGCTACTCGATCCATGGGGCTAGCGGGAGTGTAGATACGCAGTATTTT,CASSYSIHGASGSVDTQYF,TRBV7-2,TRBD2,few,TRBJ2-3
TGTGCCAGCAGTTTAGGGCGGGCTAGCGGGAGTGAGTACGAGCAGTACTTC,CASSLGRASGSEYEQYF,TRBV28,TRBD2,-,TRBJ2-7
TGTGCCACCAGTGATGTGCCGGGACTAGCGGGAGAGGGGCAGTTCTTC,CATSDVPGLAGEGQFF,TRBV24-1,TRBD2,-,TRBJ2-1
TGTGCCAGCAGCCCGCGGGACAGGGTAACAGATGGCTACACCTTC,CASSPRDRVTDGYTF,TRBV3-1,TRBD1,-,TRBJ1-2
TGTGCCAGCAGCTTCCGTGCCACCGGGGAGCTGTTTTTT,CASSFRATGELFF,TRBV7-2,-,-,TRBJ2-2
TGTGCCAGCAGTTTTGTGGTAGAGAACACTGAAGTTTTCTTT,CASSFVVENTEVFF,TRBV28,-,-,TRBJ1-1
TGTGCCAGCAGCTTGACTAGGACCAATGAGCAGTTCTTC,CASSLTRTNEQFF,TRBV7-3,-,-,TRBJ2-1
TGTGCCAGCTCACCAACCACGGGGGGCGATGGCTACACCTTC,CASSPTTGGDGYTF,TRBV18,-,-,TRBJ1-2
TGCGCCAGCAGCCAAGATACCGACAGGGGCGAGACTATGAACACTGAAGCTTTCTTT,CASSQDTDRGETMNTEAFF,TRBV4-3,TRBD1,-,TRBJ1-1
TGTGCCAGCAGTTTACACGACGCAACTAATGAAAAACTGTTTTTT,CASSLHDATNEKLFF,TRBV12-3/TRBV12-4,-,-,TRBJ1-4
TGTGCCAGCAGCCCCCAGGGGCAGGGTGGAACCGGGGAGCTGTTTTTT,CASSPQGQGGTGELFF,TRBV13,-,-,TRBJ2-2
TGTGCCAGCAGTTTATGGGGACTAGCGGTTGGGGATGAGCAGTTCTTC,CASSLWGLAVGDEQFF,TRBV28,TRBD2,few,TRBJ2-1
TGTGCCAGCAGTTGGGGGACAGAGACCTACGAGCAGTACTTC,CASSWGTETYEQYF,TRBV12-3/TRBV12-4,TRBD1,few,TRBJ2-7
TGTGCCAGCAGCGTAGATCGCAGAGCCTATGGCTACACCTTC,CASSVDRRAYGYTF,TRBV9,-,many,TRBJ1-2
TGTGCCAGCAGCCAAGTGAAAGGGCGGACTAGCACAGATACGCAGTATTTT,CASSQVKGRTSTDTQYF,TRBV3-1,-,-,TRBJ2-3
TGCAGTGCTAGAGATATCCGTGAGACCCAGTACTTC,CSARDIRETQYF,TRBV20-1,-,-,TRBJ2-5
TGTGCCAGCAGCTTAGCGACTGTGAGCGGCGGGGGCAATGAGCAGTTCTTC,CASSLATVSGGGNEQFF,TRBV7-6,TRBD2,-,TRBJ2-1
TGTGCCAGTAGTAAGGGACAGGACGCAGATACGCAGTATTTT,CASSKGQDADTQYF,TRBV19,TRBD1,-,TRBJ2-3
TGCAGTGCTAGTTCGTGGGATAGCAATCAGCCCCAGCATTTT,CSASSWDSNQPQHF,TRBV20-1,-,few,TRBJ1-5
TGTGCCACCCTGAGCACAGCTACTTACAATGAGCAGTTCTTC,CATLSTATYNEQFF,TRBV12-3/TRBV12-4,-,-,TRBJ2-1
TGTGCCAGCAAAGTGGGACAGAGCTACAATGAGCAGTTCTTC,CASKVGQSYNEQFF,TRBV28,TRBD1,many,TRBJ2-1
TGTGCCAGCAGTTATAGCTGGAAAGTCTTGAACACTGAAGCTTTCTTT,CASSYSWKVLNTEAFF,TRBV6-5,-,-,TRBJ1-1
TGTGCCAGCAGCTTAGGGGAAAGGGACACCGGGGAGCTGTTTTTT,CASSLGERDTGELFF,TRBV11-2,-,few,TRBJ2-2
TGCAGTGCTTGGGGGAGGGGCACAGATACGCAGTATTTT,CSAWGRGTDTQYF,TRBV20-1,TRBD2,-,TRBJ2-3
TGCGCCAGCAGCTCCGGGACAGGGTTGGGTACTGAAGCTTTCTTT,CASSSGTGLGTEAFF,TRBV5-1,TRBD1,few,TRBJ1-1
TGCAGTGCTACGCGTACGAGGGGGAACACTGAAGCTTTCTTT,CSATRTRGNTEAFF,TRBV20-1,-,-,TRBJ1-1
TGTGCCAGCAGCAATCGGATTGGGCCTGCGATGAGAAACACCATATATTTT,CASSNRIGPAMRNTIYF,TRBV5-4,-,-,TRBJ1-3
TGCAGCGTTGGCAAATTGGGAACGCCGAACACTGAAGCTTTCTTT,CSVGKLGTPNTEAFF,TRBV29-1,-,many,TRBJ1-1
TGTGCCAGCAGCTTAACCCAGGGGGCGGGCGGGGAGCTGTTTTTT,CASSLTQGAGGELFF,TRBV7-2,TRBD1,-,TRBJ2-2
TGTGCCAGCAGCCACGGGACAGGGGAGGTGGAGACCCAGTACTTC,CASSHGTGEVETQYF,TRBV5-8,TRBD1,-,TRBJ2-5
TGTGCCAGCCTCCCCACAGGGGGCAGAACCGGGGAGCTGTTTTTT,CASLPTGGRTGELFF,TRBV11-3,TRBD1,-,TRBJ2-2
TGTGCCAGCAGTGTCGACAGGGGGCTGGAGCCCCAGCATTTT,CASSVDRGLEPQHF,TRBV28,TRBD1,-,TRBJ1-5
TGTGCCAGCAGGCGGGACAGGGACTACAATGAGCAGTTCTTC,CASRRDRDYNEQFF,TRBV28,TRBD1,few,TRBJ2-1
TGTGCCAGCAGAATTGCAGGGGGTGTCTACAATGAGCAGTTCTTC,CASRIAGGVYNEQFF,TRBV7-9,TRBD1,many,TRBJ2-1
TGTGCCAGCAGTGAATATTACGGGGTCCCAGATACGCAGTATTTT,CASSEYYGVPDTQYF,TRBV25-1,-,few,TRBJ2-3
TGTGCCAGCAGCTTAACTCTCCTTCTGAACACTGAAGCTTTCTTT,CASSLTLLLNTEAFF,TRBV7-8,-,-,TRBJ1-1
TGCAGTGCTAGGGTCCCCGGGAGCACCTATAGCACAGATACGCAGTATTTT,CSARVPGSTYSTDTQYF,TRBV20-1,-,few,TRBJ2-3
TGTGCCAGCAGCTTGTTCCGGGACAGGGATCAGCCCCAGCATTTT,CASSLFRDRDQPQHF,TRBV5-5,TRBD1,few,TRBJ1-5
TGTGCCAGCAGTCAAGCGGTGATCTCCTACAATGAGCAGTTCTTC,CASSQAVISYNEQFF,TRBV12-3/TRBV12-4,-,few,TRBJ2-1
TGCGCCAGCAGCTTGGATTCACCCCTCCACTTT,CASSLDSPLHF,TRBV5-1,-,-,TRBJ1-6
TGTGCCAGCACTCAACAGGGTTCGTCCTACGAGCAGTACTTC,CASTQQGSSYEQYF,TRBV5-6,-,few,TRBJ2-7
TGTGCCAGCAGTCCCCTAGCGGGAATCACCTACAATGAGCAGTTCTTC,CASSPLAGITYNEQFF,TRBV6-2/TRBV6-3,TRBD2,few,TRBJ2-1
TGTGCCAGCAGTTTCGAGGGGAAGGACTACAATGAGCAGTTCTTC,CASSFEGKDYNEQFF,TRBV12-3/TRBV12-4,-,-,TRBJ2-1